A selection of T cell receptor beta chains follows, all from one sample in a study of blood T cell repertoires in COVID-19. The repertoire was sequenced with immunoSEQ multiplex PCR; TCRdb's copy has only in-frame clones and lacks some. The table includes around 61,000 clones, 89% detected once. Sequenced material: peripheral blood. The receptor source for this set is a woman in her sixties with COVID-19, enrolled during active disease. CDR3s include the opening cysteine and the closing phenylalanine or tryptophan. The D gene is left open where the match is weak. A row's size may be missing; if present it is once, few, many or a size class.

cdr3_nt cdr3_aa clone_size j_call d_call v_call
TGCGCCAGCAGCTTCGGAGAGGGGGCAGATACGCAGTATTTT CASSFGEGADTQYF . TRBJ2-3 . TRBV5-1
TGTGCCAGCAGCCTCAGGGGTGATACGCAGTATTTT CASSLRGDTQYF . TRBJ2-3 . TRBV5-8
TGTGCCAGTAGTAATTCGAGCCCTATCTTCACAGATACGCAGTATTTT CASSNSSPIFTDTQYF . TRBJ2-3 . TRBV19
TGTGCCAGCAGTCGACAGGGGGTAAACACCGGGGAGCTGTTTTTT CASSRQGVNTGELFF . TRBJ2-2 TRBD1 TRBV6-2/TRBV6-3
TGTGCCAGCAGTCCGGGGGACGGGTACGAGCAGTACTTC CASSPGDGYEQYF . TRBJ2-7 . TRBV28
TGTGCCAGCAGAGCCAGGGGGCAGGCAGATACGCAGTATTTT CASRARGQADTQYF . TRBJ2-3 TRBD1 TRBV7-9
TGTGCCAGCAGCGGGCACCGGGGGGCAGATACGCAGTATTTT CASSGHRGADTQYF . TRBJ2-3 TRBD2 TRBV4-2
TGTGCCAGCAGCCATGAAGCATGGGCCGAAAAACTGTTTTTT CASSHEAWAEKLFF few TRBJ1-4 . TRBV14
TGTGCCAGCAGTGGCTTATGGGGCAGGGCCAACAATGAGCAGTTCTTC CASSGLWGRANNEQFF . TRBJ2-1 . TRBV6-2/TRBV6-3
TGTGCCAGCAGTTTCTTCAACTATGGCTACACCTTC CASSFFNYGYTF . TRBJ1-2 . TRBV12-3/TRBV12-4
TGCAGCACCTCTAGCGGCTACGAGCAGTACTTC CSTSSGYEQYF . TRBJ2-7 TRBD2 TRBV29-1
TGTGCCAGCAGCTCCGGGGACAATGGGTACGAGCAGTACTTC CASSSGDNGYEQYF . TRBJ2-7 . TRBV7-9
TGCGCCAGCAGCCAAGAGGGCGGGGGGTTAGGAGAGACCCAGTACTTC CASSQEGGGLGETQYF . TRBJ2-5 TRBD2 TRBV4-1
TGTGCCAGCAGTTATACGTCCGAGGCTTTCTTT CASSYTSEAFF . TRBJ1-1 . TRBV12-3/TRBV12-4
TGTGCCAGTAGTATTAAGCACGAGGGGACAGGGGAGGCCTCACCCCTCCACTTT CASSIKHEGTGEASPLHF few TRBJ1-6 TRBD1 TRBV19
TGCGCCAGCAGTGACCTAGCGGGAGGCTCCCTTGGCGTCGGTGAGCAGTTCTTC CASSDLAGGSLGVGEQFF . TRBJ2-1 TRBD2 TRBV10-2
TGTGCCAGCAGCACCCCCGGGACTAGCGGGAGCAATGAGCAGTTCTTC CASSTPGTSGSNEQFF . TRBJ2-1 TRBD2 TRBV5-4
TGTGCCAGCAGTTCAGGGATCAATCAGCCCCAGCATTTT CASSSGINQPQHF . TRBJ1-5 . TRBV6-2/TRBV6-3
TGTGCCAGCAGCTTGGAATCAAGACAGAGCGAGCAGTACTTC CASSLESRQSEQYF . TRBJ2-7 . TRBV5-4
TGTGCCAGCAGTGGTCAGGGGGCAGGGCAGCCCCAGCATTTT CASSGQGAGQPQHF . TRBJ1-5 TRBD1 TRBV2
TGTGCCAGCAGACAACAGGGGGCGGGATACGAGCAGTACTTC CASRQQGAGYEQYF few TRBJ2-7 TRBD1 TRBV6-5
TGTGCCAGTAGTATTACCGGGACTAGCGGGAATGAGCAGTTCTTC CASSITGTSGNEQFF . TRBJ2-1 TRBD2 TRBV19
TGTGCCAGCAGCGCCGAAAGGGGGCGGAGCGGGAGGGAGAATACGCAGTATTTT CASSAERGRSGRENTQYF . TRBJ2-3 TRBD2 TRBV9
TGTGCCTGGAGTACTCGATTCTACGAGCAGTACTTC CAWSTRFYEQYF . TRBJ2-7 . TRBV30
TGTGCCAGCAGTTACCGCGCTAATACGCAGTATTTT CASSYRANTQYF . TRBJ2-3 . TRBV6-2/TRBV6-3
TGTGCCAGCACCCGGACAGGGAGGGAGTGGGACACCGGGGAGCTGTTTTTT CASTRTGREWDTGELFF . TRBJ2-2 . TRBV7-9
TGTGCCAGCAGTTTATCGGGGGGCTCCTACAATGAGCAGTTCTTC CASSLSGGSYNEQFF . TRBJ2-1 . TRBV27
TGTGCCAGCAGCCCAGGTGAGGGTTCGGGGAACACTGAAGCTTTCTTT CASSPGEGSGNTEAFF . TRBJ1-1 . TRBV7-2
TGTGCCAGCAGCCAAGATACTCACTCGGGTCAGCCCCAGCATTTT CASSQDTHSGQPQHF . TRBJ1-5 . TRBV3-1/TRBV3-2
TGTGCCAGCAGTACGTCACAGTCCCCTGGGCAGTTCTTC CASSTSQSPGQFF . TRBJ2-1 . TRBV6-5
TGCAGCGTTGTGGGACTAGAGAACACAGATACGCAGTATTTT CSVVGLENTDTQYF . TRBJ2-3 TRBD2 TRBV29-1
TGTGCCAGCGCGGGACAGGGGGTCCCCGAGCAGTACTTC CASAGQGVPEQYF once TRBJ2-7 TRBD1 TRBV5-4
TGTGCCAGCAGTCGGCGCAGGGAAAGGGGCTACGAGCAGTACTTC CASSRRRERGYEQYF . TRBJ2-7 . TRBV6-5
TGTGCCAGCAGTTTCCAAGCGGGAGCAGTCGGGGAGCTGTTTTTT CASSFQAGAVGELFF . TRBJ2-2 TRBD2 TRBV7-9
TGTGCCAGCAGCAGTAAGTGGGCAGGGTCACAATCCAATGAGCAGTTCTTC CASSSKWAGSQSNEQFF . TRBJ2-1 . TRBV28
TGCAGCGTCGGCAGCGATCCCTACGAGCAGTACTTC CSVGSDPYEQYF . TRBJ2-7 . TRBV29-1
TGTGCCAGCAGCCACTCAGGGGATCAGGATCAGCCCCAGCATTTT CASSHSGDQDQPQHF . TRBJ1-5 . TRBV5-5
TGTGCCAGCGCCGGGACAGGGAAAGAAAACTATGGCTACACCTTC CASAGTGKENYGYTF . TRBJ1-2 TRBD1 TRBV11-2
TGTGCCAGCAGTTGGGGGAGGGGAGCGAAGTCCTACAATGAGCAGTTCTTC CASSWGRGAKSYNEQFF few TRBJ2-1 TRBD2 TRBV28
TGTGCCAGCAGTGACAACAGGGCTCGCTCCTACAATGAGCAGTTCTTC CASSDNRARSYNEQFF . TRBJ2-1 . TRBV6-1
TGCGCCAGCAGTGAGTCACTGGCGGGAGCCCGGCAGTACTTC CASSESLAGARQYF . TRBJ2-7 TRBD2 TRBV10-2
TGTGCCAGTAGTGGATCTCAGGGCGGGGAGCTGTTTTTT CASSGSQGGELFF . TRBJ2-2 . TRBV19
TGCAGCGTTGAGTTCCCCGCTAGCGCCAACTACAATGAGCAGTTCTTC CSVEFPASANYNEQFF . TRBJ2-1 . TRBV29-1
TGCAGTGCTAGTGGCGGGGGCAATCAGCCCCAGCATTTT CSASGGGNQPQHF once TRBJ1-5 . TRBV20-1
TGCGCCAGCAGCTTGGTTCTAGATGAGCAGTTCTTC CASSLVLDEQFF . TRBJ2-1 . TRBV5-1
TGTGCCAGCAGCCAAGGGACAGGGCCCTTGAATGAGCAGTTCTTC CASSQGTGPLNEQFF . TRBJ2-1 TRBD1 TRBV3-1/TRBV3-2
TGTGCCATCAGGACTAGCGGGAGTGCTTTAAATGAGCAGTTCTTC CAIRTSGSALNEQFF . TRBJ2-1 TRBD2 TRBV10-3
TGTGCCAGCAGCTTAGGCGGAGAAGAGACCCAGTACTTC CASSLGGEETQYF . TRBJ2-5 . TRBV7-8
TGCGCCAGCAGCCAAGATCCCAAACGGGGGGAGAGCACAGATACGCAGTATTTT CASSQDPKRGESTDTQYF . TRBJ2-3 TRBD2 TRBV4-3
TGTGCCAGCAGCAAGAGCGAGAGCTCCTACAATGAGCAGTTCTTC CASSKSESSYNEQFF . TRBJ2-1 . TRBV7-9
TGCAGCGTTGATCGACTAGCGGGGGCTCGTGGTACGCAGTATTTT CSVDRLAGARGTQYF . TRBJ2-3 TRBD2 TRBV29-1
TGTGCCAGCAGTGAAGTCCCCGGGACAGGGGGTGGCTACACCTTC CASSEVPGTGGGYTF . TRBJ1-2 TRBD1 TRBV6-1
TGCAGTGCTAGAGAAGCGGCGGTGCAGTTCTTC CSAREAAVQFF . TRBJ2-1 . TRBV20-1